This TCR beta chain stems from a study of graft-versus-host responses after intestinal transplantation. From germline, CDR1 is SGHRS and CDR2 YFSETQ. Deletions cut 2 bases from V and 4 bases from J, with 9 bases between. This CDR3 has 13 amino acids. Study-wide results and caveats: High graft-versus-host to host-versus-graft clonal ratios were seen in allografts of patients with graft-donor T cell macrochimerism.

Produced via immunoSEQ multiplex PCR; TCRdb's table is partial and in-frame only. The profile shows 35,000 to 40,000 clones, about 85% of them singletons. As concerns this clone: Its antigen is not known.

Intraepithelial and lamina propria lymphocytes were freed from processed graft tissue. Material: ileum tissue, obtained around 190 days after intestinal transplant. The chain couples TRBV5-1 to TRBJ1-1; D is possibly TRBD1 (5 bases). This sequence was found in a human patient who received an intestinal transplant, so some T cells may come from the graft donor. This CDR3 reads CASSFQGGTEAFF. The DNA of the CDR3 is TGCGCCAGCAGCTTTCAGGGAGGCACTGAAGCTTTCTTT. The full variable domain, its missing parts supplied by reference TRBV5-1 and TRBJ1-1, is KAGVTQTPRYLIKTRGQQVTLSCSPISGHRSVSWYQQTPGQGLQFLFEYFSETQRNKGNFPGRFSGRQFSNSRSEMNVSTLELGDSALYLCASSFQGGTEAFFGQGTRLTVV.